The 21 T cell receptor beta chains presented below share a single source sample, sequenced in a study of identical twins. TCRdb re-derived calls from the 5' RACE reads in MiXCR, one entry per CDR3 protein. This table has 400,000 to 600,000 distinct CDR3 sequences, approximately 20% appearing once. The sample was also reused in another study, on yellow fever vaccine responses in identical twins.

The source material was CD4+ T cells sorted from blood. These receptors were obtained from a young woman in good health.

The chain links TRBV5-1 to TRBJ2-7; TRBD2 matches 10 bases. The CDR3 loop spans 17 amino acids. V trimming: 9 bases; J trimming: 2 bases; junction bases outside the gene matches: 17. From germline, CDR1 is SGHRS and CDR2 YFSETQ. The CDR3 bases are TGCGCCACCCAGCCGGGACTAGCGAGAAGTGGGGCCTACGAGCAGTACTTC. Its translation is CATQPGLARSGAYEQYF.

The genes are TRBV20-1 and TRBJ2-5; D is unclear. Germline CDR1 is DFQATT and CDR2 is SNEGSKA (reference sequence). V lost 5 bases to trimming and J lost 8 bases, with 12 bases between them. The CDR3 is 11 residues long. CDR3 protein: CSAPDLATQYF. The CDR3 bases are TGCAGTGCTCCCGATCTTGCCACCCAGTACTTC.

V usage is TRBV27 and J usage is TRBJ2-7; D is unclear. In germline, CDR1 is MNHEY, CDR2 SMNVEV (reference sequence). The CDR3 spans 15 residues. V lost 5 bases, J lost 4 bases, and 18 bases lay in between. CDR3 in amino acids: CASSPRPGRGYEQYF. The CDR3 region has the DNA TGTGCCAGCAGTCCCAGGCCTGGACGAGGTTACGAGCAGTACTTC.

This clonotype was seen a few times. The chain is built from TRBV6-5 and TRBJ2-7; the D gene could be TRBD1 or TRBD2 (5 bases each). Per the germline V gene, CDR1 is MNHEY and CDR2 is SVGAGI. This CDR3 is built from 14 residues. The V end was cut by 3 bases, the J end by 2 bases, with 11 bases between. CDR3 DNA sequence: TGTGCCAGCAGTTATCGGGACGGTCCCTACGAGCAGTACTTC. Translation: CASSYRDGPYEQYF.

The chain's CDR3 is CASSQDSGGRPLYNEQFF. DNA of the CDR3: TGCGCCAGCAGCCAAGATAGCGGGGGGCGACCTCTTTACAATGAGCAGTTCTTC. The chain recombines TRBV4-1 with TRBJ2-1, with 10 bases lining up with TRBD2. Germline lookup yields CDR1 MGHRA and CDR2 YSYEKL. The V gene end was trimmed by 0 bases and the J gene end by 4 bases; junction bases not matched to a gene: 9. The CDR3 is 18 residues long.

The chain has TRBV15 and TRBJ2-5; perhaps TRBD1 as D (6 bases). CDR3 length: 14 amino acids. The germline V and J ends were trimmed by 5 bases and 7 bases, with 17 bases remaining between them. CDR1 and CDR2 from the germline V gene are LNHNV and YYDKDF (reference sequence). CDR3 protein: CATSPDQQGVTQYF. In DNA form, the CDR3 reads TGTGCCACCAGCCCTGATCAACAGGGTGTGACCCAGTACTTC.

V and J are TRBV3-1 and TRBJ1-2; D is ambiguous. The germline CDR1 and CDR2 sequences are LGHDT and YNNKEL (reference sequence). The CDR3 runs 12 residues. Trimming pared 1 base from V and 7 bases from J, leaving 7 bases between. The CDR3 is CASSQGYGGYTF. The DNA for the CDR3 is TGTGCCAGCAGCCAAGGGTATGGTGGCTACACCTTC.

In its sample, this clonotype was seen once. The chain is built from TRBV7-3 and TRBJ2-1, with D unclear. V lost 1 base and J 5 bases, leaving 12 bases between the germline ends. Germline loops: CDR1 SGHTA, CDR2 FQGTGA. The CDR3 is made up of 15 amino acids. DNA for the CDR3: TGTGCCAGCAGCTTAATGGGCGGAACGAACAATGAGCAGTTCTTC. This codes for CASSLMGGTNNEQFF.

This clonotype was seen a handful of times. The chain combines TRBV4-1 with TRBJ1-1, with D possibly TRBD1 on 5 matching bases. CDR1 and CDR2 from the germline V gene are MGHRA and YSYEKL. The CDR3 has 18 amino acids. The V end was cut by 0 bases, the J end by 2 bases, with 19 bases between. CDR3 sequence reads: CASSQDTQLGRGNTEAFF. The CDR3 DNA is TGCGCCAGCAGCCAAGATACCCAACTGGGACGGGGAAACACTGAAGCTTTCTTT.

V usage is TRBV24-1 and J usage is TRBJ2-1; TRBD1 matches at 8 bases. Germline V lookup: CDR1 KGHDR, CDR2 SFDVKD. The CDR3 is made up of 14 amino acids. V lost 2 bases and J lost 10; bases outside the gene matches: 6. CDR3 bases: TGTGCCACCAGTGATTCAACAGGGGGATGGGAGCAGTTCTTC. Its protein is CATSDSTGGWEQFF.

This clonotype was seen a handful of times. The rearrangement joins TRBV12-3 or TRBV12-4 to TRBJ1-2; 11 nucleotides align to TRBD1. The V segment lost 3 bases and the J segment 8 bases; nucleotides outside the gene matches: 8. The CDR3 extends over 15 amino acids. The CDR3 coding sequence is TGTGCCAGCAGTTTGCCGGACAGGGGGCCGGGGGGCTACACCTTC. Protein: CASSLPDRGPGGYTF.

The rearrangement uses TRBV4-1 and TRBJ2-1; D may be TRBD1 or TRBD2 (7 bases each). The V gene lost 2 bases and the J gene lost 5 bases, with 13 bases spanning the gap. The germline V gene has CDR1 MGHRA and CDR2 YSYEKL. CDR3 length: 15 amino acids. In nucleotides, the CDR3 is TGCGCCAGCAGCCAATCCAGGGGGGGCAACAATGAGCAGTTCTTC. Its translation is CASSQSRGGNNEQFF.

This clonotype was detected only a few times. The rearrangement links TRBV12-3 or TRBV12-4 to TRBJ1-1, with D uncertain. V gave up 6 bases and J gave up 6 bases, with 8 bases separating them. The CDR3 covers 11 residues. The CDR3 loop is CASSKSPEAFF. The CDR3 region has the DNA TGTGCCAGCAGCAAATCACCTGAAGCTTTCTTT.

The gene calls are TRBV3-1 and TRBJ2-1; perhaps TRBD2 as D (5 bases). This CDR3 is built from 12 residues. The germline gives CDR1 LGHDT, CDR2 YNNKEL (reference sequence). V lost 2 bases to trimming and J lost 10 bases, with 9 bases between them. The CDR3 is CASSQTRSEQFF. The CDR3 DNA follows: TGTGCCAGCAGCCAAACTAGATCCGAGCAGTTCTTC.

The rearrangement uses TRBV10-3 and TRBJ2-7, with D possibly being TRBD2 (6 bases). The CDR3 loop spans 14 amino acids. Germline CDR1 reads ENHRY; CDR2 reads SYGVKD. Trimming stripped 6 bases from V and 4 bases from J, with 16 bases between. The CDR3 nucleotides are TGTGCCATCAGCGATGGGGGGAAGGTTTACGAGCAGTACTTC. It codes for CAISDGGKVYEQYF.

About this clonotype itself: The junction departs from the called germline gene at one end, perhaps through a read error. The chain is built from TRBV20-1 and TRBJ2-3, with 9 bases fitting TRBD2. The CDR3 extends over 18 amino acids. Germline loops: CDR1 DFQATT, CDR2 SNEGSKA (reference sequence). Here the CDR3 reads CRARAGGWSSGAPDTQYF. DNA of the CDR3: TGCAGGGCTAGAGCTGGAGGGTGGTCTAGCGGGGCTCCGGATACGCAGTATTTT.

The rearrangement joins TRBV24-1 to TRBJ2-4; D not certain. The CDR3 is 13 amino acids. Germline lookup yields CDR1 KGHDR and CDR2 SFDVKD. V was pared by 9 bases and J by 0 bases, with 8 bases between. CDR3 coding DNA: TGTGCCACCGAGGACGGAGCCAAAAACATTCAGTACTTC. Its protein is CATEDGAKNIQYF.

This clonotype was detected a few times. V is TRBV20-1 and J is TRBJ2-1; 9 nucleotides match TRBD2. V gave up 5 bases and J gave up 4 bases; unmatched junction bases: 12. CDR3 length: 16 residues. Per germline, CDR1 DFQATT and CDR2 SNEGSKA (reference sequence). CDR3 region: CSAPSLAGFRYNEQFF. The CDR3 nucleotides are TGCAGTGCTCCGTCCCTAGCGGGATTTCGATACAATGAGCAGTTCTTC.

This clonotype was seen only a few times. The chain uses TRBV9 and TRBJ2-2; 10 bases match TRBD2. J was trimmed by 5 bases and V by 3 bases; bases with no gene match: 10. The CDR3 consists of 17 residues. Germline V CDR1 and CDR2: SGDLS, YYNGEE. The CDR3 DNA reads TGTGCCAGCAGCGACGGACTAGCGGTCCCGGTTACCGGGGAGCTGTTTTTT. Its translation: CASSDGLAVPVTGELFF.

A few counts support this clonotype. The rearrangement joins TRBV5-1 to TRBJ1-4; 7 bases are shared with TRBD1. V shed 0 bases, J shed 8 bases, and the junction held 7 bases outside the gene matches. Germline V lookup: CDR1 SGHRS, CDR2 YFSETQ. This CDR3 has 15 residues. The CDR3 DNA reads as TGCGCCAGCAGCTTGGGACAGGGAGGCAGCGAAAAACTGTTTTTT. Translated: CASSLGQGGSEKLFF.

The sample holds a few counts of this clonotype. This sequence joins TRBV7-3 and TRBJ1-1; no clear D gene. This CDR3 region has 14 residues. Germline V gene data show CDR1 as SGHTA and CDR2 as FQGTGA. V lost 5 bases and J lost 7, with 17 bases in between. The CDR3, as DNA: TGTGCCAGCAGCCCGACCTCCACCCTCCTTGAAGCTTTCTTT. Translating gives CASSPTSTLLEAFF.